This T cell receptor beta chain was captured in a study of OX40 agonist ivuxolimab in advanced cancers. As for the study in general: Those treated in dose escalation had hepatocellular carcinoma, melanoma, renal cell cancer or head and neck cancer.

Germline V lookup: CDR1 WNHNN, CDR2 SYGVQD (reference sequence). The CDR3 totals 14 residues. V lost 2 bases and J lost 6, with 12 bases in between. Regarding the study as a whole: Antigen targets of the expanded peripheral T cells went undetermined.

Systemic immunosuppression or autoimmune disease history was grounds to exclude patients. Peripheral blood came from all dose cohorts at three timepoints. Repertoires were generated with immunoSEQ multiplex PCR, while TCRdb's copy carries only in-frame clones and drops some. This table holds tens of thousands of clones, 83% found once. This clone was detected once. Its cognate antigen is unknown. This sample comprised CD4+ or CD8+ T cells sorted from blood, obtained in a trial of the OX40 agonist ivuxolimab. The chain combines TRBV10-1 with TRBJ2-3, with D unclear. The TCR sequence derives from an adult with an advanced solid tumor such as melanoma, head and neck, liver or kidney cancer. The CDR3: CASSEVRSRDTQYF. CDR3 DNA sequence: TGCGCCAGCAGTGAGGTTAGATCGAGGGATACGCAGTATTTT.